This T cell receptor beta chain stems from a study of cytomegalovirus exposure and HLA in healthy donors. As concerns this clone: Its antigen is unidentified.

Trimming pared 6 bases from V and 3 bases from J, leaving 9 bases between. CDR3 size: 13 residues. Germline CDR1 SEHNR, CDR2 FQNEAQ (reference sequence). 13 Jbeta primers and 60 Vbeta primers were used for the PCR. Clones were sequenced by immunoSEQ multiplex PCR, and TCRdb holds only the in-frame ones, with some missing. In the table there are roughly 110,000 clones, over 75% of which are singletons. Findings and limits, study-wide: Researchers reported in a later analysis that a missense DCLRE1C variant was tied to TCR beta V- and J-gene trimming. A later analysis found TCR association rates differed by HLA locus, highest for DRB1 and lowest for HLA-C. Evidence from a later analysis indicated that most CMV-associated TCR beta chains looked HLA-restricted.

What was sequenced was PBMCs. The TCR sequence derives from a man aged 40-49 years in good health and CMV-seropositive. The chain recombines TRBV7-9 with TRBJ1-5; D is uncertain. The CDR3 reads CASSGGPNQPQHF. DNA of the CDR3: TGTGCCAGCAGTGGTGGGCCCAATCAGCCCCAGCATTTT.